Listed below are T cell receptor beta chains from one sample, sequenced in a study of cytomegalovirus exposure and HLA in healthy donors. The protocol was immunoSEQ multiplex PCR, while the TCRdb copy is restricted to in-frame clones and leaves out a portion. This table holds a few hundred thousand clones, approximately 80% found once. Specimen: PBMCs. These TCRs come from a girl aged 10-17 years in good health and CMV-seronegative. Both conserved end residues are part of each CDR3. Each record gives: clone size, D gene, J gene, V gene, CDR3 protein, CDR3 DNA. A D gene is named only where the DNA matches it firmly. Rows give clone size only sometimes, using once, few, many, or a class for an expanded clone.

NA,NA,TRBJ1-5,TRBV19,CASSTQRSNQPQHF,TGTGCCAGTAGTACTCAACGGAGCAATCAGCCCCAGCATTTT
NA,NA,TRBJ1-5,TRBV28,CASISRPGGPQHF,TGTGCCAGCATTAGCCGGCCCGGAGGGCCCCAGCATTTT
NA,TRBD2,TRBJ2-7,TRBV7-2,CASSLVGLAGVGGYEQYF,TGTGCCAGCAGCTTAGTTGGACTAGCGGGAGTTGGAGGATACGAGCAGTACTTC
NA,NA,TRBJ1-5,TRBV5-6,CASSFTGRAGFSNQPQHF,TGTGCCAGCAGTTTTACAGGGCGAGCTGGATTTAGCAATCAGCCCCAGCATTTT
NA,TRBD2,TRBJ2-7,TRBV10-1,CASSPTSGYYEQYF,TGCGCCAGCAGTCCCACTAGCGGATACTACGAGCAGTACTTC
NA,NA,TRBJ2-2,TRBV30,CARTEAHGDTGELFF,TGTGCCCGGACGGAGGCACATGGGGACACCGGGGAGCTGTTTTTT
once,NA,TRBJ2-7,TRBV7-3,CASSRAPERYEQYF,TGTGCCAGCAGCCGAGCACCTGAGAGGTACGAGCAGTACTTC
NA,TRBD1,TRBJ2-7,TRBV5-1,CASSLNPPGQGAPGEQYF,TGCGCCAGCAGCTTGAACCCCCCGGGACAGGGGGCGCCGGGCGAGCAGTACTTC
NA,TRBD1,TRBJ1-2,TRBV19,CASRPSGGYGYTF,TGTGCCAGTAGACCTTCAGGGGGCTATGGCTACACCTTC
NA,NA,TRBJ1-1,TRBV7-9,CASSFTGKTEAFF,TGTGCCAGCAGCTTTACAGGGAAAACTGAAGCTTTCTTT
NA,NA,TRBJ1-2,TRBV13,CASSVSRVTNYGYTF,TGTGCCAGCAGCGTATCGCGGGTCACTAACTATGGCTACACCTTC
NA,TRBD2,TRBJ2-3,TRBV6-1,CASSVVSGSTDTQYF,TGTGCCAGCAGTGTGGTTAGCGGGTCCACAGATACGCAGTATTTT
once,TRBD1,TRBJ1-1,TRBV25-1,CASSELIEGRGAAEAFF,TGTGCCAGCAGTGAATTAATAGAGGGCAGGGGGGCAGCTGAAGCTTTCTTT
NA,NA,TRBJ1-1,TRBV7-6,CASSRGPNTEAFF,TGTGCCAGCAGTCGCGGTCCGAACACTGAAGCTTTCTTT
NA,NA,TRBJ1-1,TRBV9,CASSLRWNTEAFF,TGTGCCAGCAGCCTCAGATGGAACACTGAAGCTTTCTTT
NA,TRBD2,TRBJ2-2,TRBV28,CASSLFGTSGSGAAGELFF,TGTGCCAGCAGTTTATTCGGGACTAGCGGGAGTGGTGCGGCCGGGGAGCTGTTTTTT
NA,TRBD1,TRBJ2-1,TRBV27,CASSWDRENEQFF,TGTGCCAGCAGTTGGGACAGGGAGAATGAGCAGTTCTTC
NA,NA,TRBJ2-1,TRBV7-6,CASSRDNYNEQFF,TGTGCCAGCAGCCGGGACAACTACAATGAGCAGTTCTTC
once,NA,TRBJ2-7,TRBV27,CASSFSGVYEQYF,TGTGCCAGCAGTTTCTCGGGGGTCTACGAGCAGTACTTC
NA,TRBD2,TRBJ2-2,TRBV4-3,CASSRGTSGGLDTANTGELFF,TGCGCCAGCAGCAGAGGGACTAGCGGGGGGCTAGATACCGCGAACACCGGGGAGCTGTTTTTT
NA,NA,TRBJ2-2,TRBV28,CASSLGVEGAGELFF,TGTGCCAGCAGTTTGGGGGTCGAGGGGGCCGGGGAGCTGTTTTTT
NA,TRBD1,TRBJ1-6,TRBV4-1,CASGFQGGAGNNSPLHF,TGCGCCAGCGGTTTCCAGGGGGGCGCAGGTAATAATTCACCCCTCCACTTT
NA,NA,TRBJ2-1,TRBV28,CASSPTVRGYNEQFF,TGTGCCAGCAGCCCAACGGTTCGGGGGTACAATGAGCAGTTCTTC
NA,TRBD1,TRBJ1-1,TRBV27,CASSFLDRVDTEAFF,TGTGCCAGCAGTTTCTTGGACAGGGTGGACACTGAAGCTTTCTTT
NA,NA,TRBJ2-1,TRBV30,CASLKTSLSWNEQFF,TGTGCCTCGCTGAAAACTAGTTTATCGTGGAATGAGCAGTTCTTC
once,TRBD1,TRBJ2-1,TRBV5-1,CASSLAPGTGKGNEQFF,TGCGCCAGCAGCTTGGCCCCCGGGACAGGGAAGGGGAATGAGCAGTTCTTC
NA,TRBD2,TRBJ2-1,TRBV5-4,CASSLSGGSNEQFF,TGTGCCAGCAGCTTATCGGGGGGATCCAATGAGCAGTTCTTC
NA,TRBD1,TRBJ1-5,TRBV6-1,CASSPDRGNQPQHF,TGTGCCAGCAGTCCGGACAGGGGAAATCAGCCCCAGCATTTT
NA,NA,TRBJ2-1,TRBV19,CASSRGFNEQFF,TGTGCCAGTAGTCGCGGGTTCAATGAGCAGTTCTTC
few,TRBD1,TRBJ2-1,TRBV9,CASSVAVFRDREGGTSRNEQFF,TGTGCCAGCAGCGTAGCTGTTTTTAGGGACAGGGAGGGTGGAACCTCCCGCAATGAGCAGTTCTTC
few,TRBD2,TRBJ2-3,TRBV4-1,CASSQVGREADTQYF,TGCGCCAGCAGCCAAGTAGGGCGGGAGGCAGATACGCAGTATTTT
few,TRBD1,TRBJ1-5,TRBV19,CASSIPTGGLRNSNQPQHF,TGTGCCAGTAGTATCCCGACAGGGGGCTTGAGAAATAGCAATCAGCCCCAGCATTTT
NA,NA,TRBJ1-6,TRBV7-9,CGGSSYNSPLHF,TGTGGCGGAAGCTCCTATAATTCACCCCTCCACTTT
NA,NA,TRBJ1-2,TRBV30,CAWSAGGLLCTF,TGTGCCTGGAGTGCAGGCGGGTTGTTATGCACCTTC
NA,TRBD1,TRBJ1-2,TRBV5-8,CASSEDRGLGYTF,TGTGCCAGCAGCGAAGACAGGGGGCTTGGCTACACCTTC
NA,TRBD2,TRBJ2-3,TRBV27,CASRPRTSGLTDTQYF,TGTGCCAGCAGGCCTAGGACTAGCGGATTGACAGATACGCAGTATTTT
NA,NA,TRBJ2-7,TRBV28,CASSQLTQGAYEQYF,TGTGCCAGCAGCCAACTGACTCAAGGGGCCTACGAGCAGTACTTC
NA,TRBD2,TRBJ2-1,TRBV5-1,CASSPRLAGGLYNEQFF,TGCGCCAGCAGCCCAAGACTAGCGGGAGGCCTATACAATGAGCAGTTCTTC
once,TRBD1,TRBJ1-5,TRBV6-1,CASSGTEDQPQHF,TGTGCCAGCTCCGGGACAGAAGATCAGCCCCAGCATTTT
NA,NA,TRBJ2-1,TRBV6-5,CASSPELGSYEQFF,TGTGCCAGCAGTCCCGAACTAGGTTCCTATGAGCAGTTCTTC
NA,TRBD1,TRBJ2-7,TRBV28,CASSSKGASTYEQYF,TGTGCCAGCAGTTCAAAGGGGGCGTCCACCTACGAGCAGTACTTC
NA,NA,TRBJ2-4,TRBV19,CASSLRTGGAKNIQYF,TGTGCCAGTAGTCTCCGGACAGGAGGGGCCAAAAACATTCAGTACTTC
NA,TRBD1,TRBJ2-3,TRBV18,CASSRDRGADTQYF,TGTGCCAGCTCTCGGGACAGGGGTGCAGATACGCAGTATTTT
NA,NA,TRBJ1-6,TRBV27,CASRDTNNSPLHF,TGTGCCAGCCGGGACACTAATAATTCACCCCTCCACTTT
NA,NA,TRBJ1-1,TRBV29-1,CSVGGLAIEAFF,TGCAGCGTTGGGGGCCTTGCCATTGAAGCTTTCTTT
NA,NA,TRBJ1-1,TRBV29-1,CSVDREITEAFF,TGCAGCGTTGACAGGGAAATCACTGAAGCTTTCTTT